The rows below give T cell receptor beta chains drawn from one sample of a study of T-cell memory formation after mild COVID-19. TCRdb fed the 5' RACE reads into MiXCR, producing one record per CDR3 protein. The sample carries about 420,000 distinct CDR3 sequences, 20% to 30% recorded once. The source material was PBMCs or a T cell subset sorted from them (not recorded which). These TCRs come from an adult woman who had mild COVID-19 (a few samples of this study predate the infection). Cell type and time point are not known. The CDR3 runs from the conserved cysteine through the conserved F or W. Fields, in order: CDR3 length, J gene, V gene, CDR3 protein.

>15|TRBJ1-1|TRBV5-1
CASSLDGEMNTEAFF
>14|TRBJ1-2|TRBV20-1
CSATDRDRNYGYTF
>17|TRBJ2-4|TRBV4-3
CASSQTLLSPAEDIQYF
>14|TRBJ2-5|TRBV5-1
CASSLGAVEETQYF
>14|TRBJ2-1|TRBV20-1
CSAERSPTSNEQFF
>15|TRBJ2-3|TRBV29-1
CSHAAGGAPPDTQYF
>16|TRBJ2-3|TRBV7-9
CASSFPGLAYTDTQYF
>13|TRBJ1-1|TRBV11-3
CASSLEGFGGAFF
>14|TRBJ1-2|TRBV6-1
CASSPTGADYGYTF
>14|TRBJ1-1|TRBV15
CATSRVGTNTEAFF
>16|TRBJ1-1|TRBV7-9
CASNRPPTEMNTEAFF
>16|TRBJ1-3|TRBV6-6
CASSYSTSGPGNTIYF
>15|TRBJ2-1|TRBV24-1
CATSDQGASYNEQFF
>15|TRBJ2-5|TRBV7-9
CASSLLPPLEEAQYF
>13|TRBJ2-7|TRBV28
CASSKGTIYEQYF
>14|TRBJ1-4|TRBV16
CASSFAGMNEKLFF
>14|TRBJ2-1|TRBV6-2/TRBV6-3
CASSYPTLWNEQFF
>14|TRBJ2-3|TRBV12-3/TRBV12-4
CASRRGASTDTQYF
>14|TRBJ1-2|TRBV10-3
CAISDDTGGYGYTF
>13|TRBJ1-1|TRBV4-2
CASSHGEGTEAFF
>14|TRBJ2-2|TRBV15
CATSRGSNTGELFF
>20|TRBJ2-7|TRBV15
CATSSPSGSGGPSDSYEQYF
>13|TRBJ2-1|TRBV27
CASSPREGDEQFF
>12|TRBJ2-5|TRBV2
CSSSDDEETQYF
>14|TRBJ1-1|TRBV5-1
CASSLPDGNTEAFF
>18|TRBJ1-4|TRBV2
CASSGDSLAGGFNEKLFF
>17|TRBJ2-2|TRBV11-2
CASSLALGKGNTGELFF
>15|TRBJ2-2|TRBV24-1
CATETGETNTGELFF
>18|TRBJ2-3|TRBV6-2/TRBV6-3
CASSYRPGLAEETDTQYF
>13|TRBJ2-5|TRBV29-1
CSVDLAKRETQYF
>13|TRBJ1-1|TRBV11-3
CASSLTVNTEAFF
>15|TRBJ1-1|TRBV5-5
CASSLFAFMNTEAFF
>16|TRBJ2-1|TRBV7-3
CASSHTSGSSYNEQFF
>14|TRBJ2-2|TRBV2
CASGAGLGTGELFF
>14|TRBJ2-5|TRBV7-8
CASSPSGSGETQYF
>14|TRBJ1-1|TRBV7-2
CASSLRTGVTEAFF
>13|TRBJ2-7|TRBV28
CASTGQPDYEQYF
>13|TRBJ1-1|TRBV7-9
CASPGQTDTEAFF
>15|TRBJ2-3|TRBV7-3
CASSLGSPDTDTQYF